The 11 T cell receptor beta chains presented below share a single source sample, sequenced in a study of response to subunit inactivated influenza vaccine. TCRdb re-called the RT-PCR reads through MiXCR, storing one row per CDR3 protein. Of under 500,000 distinct CDR3 sequences listed, roughly 9.7% were seen once; the top ten hold approximately 12%. The sequencing here drew on PBMCs from blood, taken around seven weeks after vaccination. The receptors come from a man aged 50 to 59 who received an inactivated influenza vaccine.

This clonotype has just a few counts. The V and J genes are TRBV7-9 and TRBJ1-1; perhaps TRBD1 as D (5 bases). The CDR3 totals 14 residues. The ends were cut back, 5 bases at V and 7 bases at J, with 17 bases in the middle. Germline V lookup: CDR1 SEHNR, CDR2 FQNEAQ (reference sequence). The CDR3 protein is CASSPSIGGSEAFF. CDR3 DNA sequence: TGTGCCAGCAGCCCCTCTATCGGGGGTAGTGAAGCTTTCTTT. Using reference TRBV7-9 and TRBJ1-1 for the parts outside the CDR3, the full variable domain is DTGVSQNPRHKITKRGQNVTFRCDPISEHNRLYWYRQTLGQGPEFLTYFQNEAQLEKSRLLSDRFSAERPKGSFSTLEIQRTEQGDSAMYLCASSPSIGGSEAFFGQGTRLTVV.

This clonotype has just a few counts. This rearrangement joins TRBV29-1 to TRBJ1-3, with D hard to call. Germline V CDR1 and CDR2: SQVTM, ANQGSEA. The CDR3 consists of 13 residues. V was pared by 1 base and J by 4 bases, with 8 bases between. CDR3 sequence: CSVEVLGGNTIYF. The CDR3 bases are TGCAGCGTTGAAGTCCTAGGGGGAAACACCATATATTTT.

This clonotype was found a few times. V gene TRBV6-1 combines with J gene TRBJ2-7; tentatively, D is TRBD2 (5 bases). This CDR3 contains 14 residues. V lost 4 bases, J lost 6 bases, and 16 bases lay in between. The V gene's germline CDR1 is MNHNS and CDR2 SASEGT. This CDR3 is CASSVGVPHIEQYF. CDR3 DNA: TGTGCCAGCAGTGTCGGGGTCCCCCATATCGAGCAGTACTTC.

This clonotype was counted many times. The V call is TRBV4-1, the J call TRBJ2-7; D could derive from TRBD1 or TRBD2 (5 bases each). CDR1 and CDR2 from the germline V gene are MGHRA and YSYEKL. Between the trimmed V and J ends, which lost 4 bases and 2 bases, there was a span of 18 bases. The CDR3 contains 16 residues. The CDR3 sequence is CASSPNRDLGTYEQYF. CDR3 coding DNA: TGCGCCAGCAGCCCCAACCGGGACCTGGGGACCTACGAGCAGTACTTC.

Ten or more counts support this clonotype. The chain joins TRBV12-3 or TRBV12-4 to TRBJ1-3; D unresolved. With 3 bases removed from V and 0 bases from J, the gap between germline ends came to 6 bases. The CDR3 spans 14 residues. Written as DNA, the CDR3 is TGTGCCAGCAGTTTTGAATACTCTGGAAACACCATATATTTT. Protein: CASSFEYSGNTIYF.

This CDR3 is CASSLPRATTDTQYF. CDR3 DNA: TGCGCCAGCAGTCTCCCCCGGGCGACCACAGATACGCAGTATTTT. The rearrangement joins TRBV10-2 to TRBJ2-3; D ambiguous. This CDR3 is built from 15 residues. Germline CDR1 WSHSY, CDR2 SAAADI. The germline V and J ends were trimmed by 5 bases and 2 bases, with 14 bases remaining between them.

This clonotype was counted a few times. The gene calls are TRBV28 and TRBJ2-5, with 7 bases that match TRBD2. CDR1 is MDHEN, CDR2 SYDVKM, per germline. CDR3 length: 13 amino acids. J gave up 1 base and V 7 bases, and 3 bases lay outside the gene matches. The CDR3 spells CASNSGGQETQYF. Written as DNA, the CDR3 is TGTGCCAGCAACTCGGGGGGCCAAGAGACCCAGTACTTC.

This clonotype was seen a handful of times. The rearrangement uses TRBV20-1 and TRBJ1-1; D ambiguous. Looked up from germline, CDR1 is DFQATT and CDR2 is SNEGSKA (reference sequence). V lost 6 bases to trimming and J lost 7 bases, with 15 bases between them. The CDR3 totals 12 residues. CDR3 residues: CSAYRALVEAFF. Here the CDR3 DNA reads TGCAGTGCGTACCGGGCCTTGGTTGAAGCTTTCTTT.

The genes are TRBV7-2 and TRBJ2-1; 8 positions agree with TRBD2. The CDR3 covers 16 residues. V was clipped by 2 bases and J by 5 bases; unmatched bases: 8. CDR1 and CDR2 (germline): SGHTA, FQGNSA. CDR3 bases: TGTGCCAGCAGCTTATTTAGTAGGACTAGCCACAATGAGCAGTTCTTC. As protein: CASSLFSRTSHNEQFF. The full variable domain, its missing parts supplied by reference TRBV7-2 and TRBJ2-1, is GAGVSQSPSNKVTEKGKDVELRCDPISGHTALYWYRQSLGQGLEFLIYFQGNSAPDKSGLPSDRFSAERTGGSVSTLTIQRTQQEDSAVYLCASSLFSRTSHNEQFFGPGTRLTVL.

V gene TRBV4-3 combines with J gene TRBJ2-1, with 9 positions matching TRBD2. There are 16 residues in the CDR3. Germline V gives CDR1 LGHNA, CDR2 YSLEER. Trimming cost V 2 bases and J 4 bases; bases outside gene matches: 6. The CDR3 nucleotides read TGCGCCAGCAGCCAAATGCGGGGGGGCCGATACAATGAGCAGTTCTTC. Protein sequence: CASSQMRGGRYNEQFF.

This chain uses TRBV5-1 with TRBJ2-5; tentative D call: TRBD2 (6 bases). V lost 4 bases, J lost 2 bases, and 12 bases lay in between. CDR1 is SGHRS and CDR2 is YFSETQ in the germline V gene. The CDR3 runs to 14 residues. CDR3 DNA sequence: TGCGCCAGCAGCGGCGGGACCGTTCAAGAGACCCAGTACTTC. Protein product: CASSGGTVQETQYF. Using reference TRBV5-1 and TRBJ2-5 for the parts outside the CDR3, the full variable domain is KAGVTQTPRYLIKTRGQQVTLSCSPISGHRSVSWYQQTPGQGLQFLFEYFSETQRNKGNFPGRFSGRQFSNSRSEMNVSTLELGDSALYLCASSGGTVQETQYFGPGTRLLVL.